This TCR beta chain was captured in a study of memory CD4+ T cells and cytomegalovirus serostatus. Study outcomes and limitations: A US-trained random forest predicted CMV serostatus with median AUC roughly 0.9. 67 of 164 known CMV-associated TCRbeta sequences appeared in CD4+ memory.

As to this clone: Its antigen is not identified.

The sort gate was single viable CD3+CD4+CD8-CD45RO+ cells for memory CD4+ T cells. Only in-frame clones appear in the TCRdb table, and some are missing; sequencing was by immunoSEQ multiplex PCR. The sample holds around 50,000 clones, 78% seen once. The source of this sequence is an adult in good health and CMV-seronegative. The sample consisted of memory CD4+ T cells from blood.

CDR3 coding DNA: TGTGCCAGCTCCCCCCGGAGCAATCAGCCCCAGCATTTT. This translates into CASSPRSNQPQHF. The chain links TRBV18 to TRBJ1-5; D gene uncertain. The CDR3 totals 13 residues. Germline V gene lookup returns CDR1 KGHSH and CDR2 LQKENI. Trimming shortened V by 6 bases and J by 1 base, and 7 bases separated the two germline ends.